A selection of T cell receptor beta chains follows, all from one sample in a study of blood T cell repertoires in COVID-19. Data came from immunoSEQ multiplex PCR; TCRdb stores just in-frame clones and leaves some out. Among approximately 330,000 clones listed, nearly 90% were seen once. The sample consisted of PBMCs or T cells enriched from blood (not recorded which). The origin of the receptors is a woman between 25 and 40 years old who had recovered from COVID-19. The CDR3 runs from the conserved cysteine through the conserved F or W. The D gene is left open where the match is weak. Some rows mark clone size as missing; the rest say once, few, many or name a class of expanded clone.

length,J,size,V,D,CDR3,DNA
16,TRBJ1-5,-,TRBV6-6,-,CASSSRTGTGHYPQHF,TGTGCCAGCAGTTCAAGAACCGGGACGGGACATTATCCCCAGCATTTT
16,TRBJ2-2,-,TRBV19,-,CASSKTQRPGMSGLFF,TGTGCCAGTAGTAAAACGCAACGACCGGGAATGTCGGGGCTGTTTTTT
16,TRBJ1-1,-,TRBV19,-,CASSMGGELMNTEAFF,TGTGCCAGTAGTATGGGCGGGGAACTCATGAACACTGAAGCTTTCTTT
11,TRBJ1-4,-,TRBV20-1,-,CSAPRGEKLFF,TGCAGTGCTCCACGGGGGGAAAAACTGTTTTTT
16,TRBJ2-1,-,TRBV6-1,TRBD1,CASREPGTGVSAGLFF,TGTGCCAGCAGGGAACCCGGGACAGGGGTTTCGGCCGGTTTGTTCTTC
12,TRBJ2-5,once,TRBV19,-,CASSITRETQYF,TGTGCCAGTAGTATAACACGAGAGACCCAGTACTTC
12,TRBJ1-2,few,TRBV9,-,CASSATVYGYTF,TGTGCCAGCAGCGCAACAGTCTATGGCTACACCTTC
14,TRBJ2-2,few,TRBV14,-,CASSPQYLTGELFF,TGTGCCAGCAGCCCCCAGTACCTCACCGGGGAGCTGTTTTTT
15,TRBJ1-5,-,TRBV18,-,CASSPSRGAGQPQHF,TGTGCCAGCTCACCCTCCCGGGGGGCAGGCCAGCCCCAGCATTTT
14,TRBJ2-1,-,TRBV29-1,TRBD1,CSVVTGGIRNEQFF,TGCAGCGTCGTAACAGGGGGCATACGGAATGAGCAGTTCTTC
17,TRBJ2-7,-,TRBV4-1,TRBD2,CASSRIHREDGDYEQYF,TGCGCCAGCAGCCGAATCCACCGGGAGGATGGGGATTACGAGCAGTACTTC
14,TRBJ2-3,once,TRBV19,TRBD1,CASSIATGEYTQYF,TGTGCCAGTAGTATAGCAACAGGGGAGTATACGCAGTATTTT
13,TRBJ1-1,-,TRBV28,-,CATGTGLNTEAFF,TGTGCCACTGGAACAGGGCTGAACACTGAAGCTTTCTTT
15,TRBJ2-7,-,TRBV5-4,TRBD1,CASRPGQGASYEQYF,TGTGCCAGCAGGCCGGGACAGGGGGCCTCCTACGAGCAGTACTTC
12,TRBJ2-2,once,TRBV5-1,-,CASRLNTGELFF,TGCGCCAGCAGACTTAACACCGGGGAGCTGTTTTTT
20,TRBJ2-5,-,TRBV6-1,TRBD2,CASSEFFGTSGSRGRETQYF,TGTGCCAGCAGTGAATTCTTTGGGACTAGCGGGAGTAGGGGTCGGGAGACCCAGTACTTC
17,TRBJ2-5,-,TRBV7-2,TRBD2,CASSPRAGDMVVETQYF,TGTGCCAGCAGCCCCAGGGCGGGAGATATGGTGGTGGAGACCCAGTACTTC
16,TRBJ2-7,-,TRBV3-1/TRBV3-2,-,CASSLEGAGGGYEQYF,TGTGCCAGCAGCCTCGAGGGGGCCGGAGGGGGATACGAGCAGTACTTC
16,TRBJ2-7,-,TRBV28,-,CASRPTGIKSSYEQYF,TGTGCCAGCAGGCCAACAGGGATAAAATCCTCCTACGAGCAGTACTTC
13,TRBJ1-6,once,TRBV7-9,-,CASSARQDSPLHF,TGTGCCAGCAGCGCAAGACAGGATTCACCCCTCCACTTT
15,TRBJ1-1,-,TRBV5-4,-,CASSLNNGQGTEAFF,TGTGCCAGCAGCTTGAATAATGGGCAGGGCACTGAAGCTTTCTTT
13,TRBJ1-6,-,TRBV19,TRBD1,CASSNRGNSPLHF,TGTGCCAGTAGTAACAGGGGCAATTCACCCCTCCACTTT
14,TRBJ1-2,-,TRBV7-9,-,CASSRDTLNYGYTF,TGTGCCAGCAGTCGGGACACCCTTAACTATGGCTACACCTTC
13,TRBJ1-2,few,TRBV6-1,TRBD1,CASSEAQLDRGTF,TGTGCCAGCAGTGAAGCGCAACTCGACAGGGGCACCTTC
13,TRBJ1-5,-,TRBV6-5,TRBD1,CASSWTGMQPQHF,TGTGCCAGCAGTTGGACAGGGATGCAGCCCCAGCATTTT
14,TRBJ1-2,-,TRBV6-2/TRBV6-3,-,CASSITKTVGGYTF,TGTGCCAGCAGTATAACAAAGACAGTAGGCGGCTACACCTTC
15,TRBJ2-1,-,TRBV10-3,TRBD2,CAISSLAGGDNEQFF,TGTGCCATCAGTTCTCTAGCGGGAGGAGATAATGAGCAGTTCTTC
14,TRBJ1-5,-,TRBV29-1,-,CSASLGTFNQPQHF,TGCAGCGCCAGCCTCGGGACATTTAATCAGCCCCAGCATTTT
16,TRBJ2-7,once,TRBV4-1,TRBD1,CASSPGQGAASLVQYF,TGCGCCAGCAGCCCGGGACAGGGGGCGGCCTCGTTGGTGCAGTACTTC
15,TRBJ2-1,-,TRBV28,TRBD2,CASSLPRGRAVEQFF,TGTGCCAGCAGTTTACCCCGAGGGAGGGCCGTTGAGCAGTTCTTC
13,TRBJ2-5,-,TRBV19,TRBD2,CASRIAGGETQYF,TGTGCCAGTAGGATAGCGGGAGGAGAGACCCAGTACTTC
20,TRBJ2-2,-,TRBV7-9,TRBD1,CASTQRDIQGPRGKSGELFF,TGTGCCAGCACCCAACGTGACATACAGGGACCCAGGGGGAAGTCCGGGGAGCTGTTTTTT